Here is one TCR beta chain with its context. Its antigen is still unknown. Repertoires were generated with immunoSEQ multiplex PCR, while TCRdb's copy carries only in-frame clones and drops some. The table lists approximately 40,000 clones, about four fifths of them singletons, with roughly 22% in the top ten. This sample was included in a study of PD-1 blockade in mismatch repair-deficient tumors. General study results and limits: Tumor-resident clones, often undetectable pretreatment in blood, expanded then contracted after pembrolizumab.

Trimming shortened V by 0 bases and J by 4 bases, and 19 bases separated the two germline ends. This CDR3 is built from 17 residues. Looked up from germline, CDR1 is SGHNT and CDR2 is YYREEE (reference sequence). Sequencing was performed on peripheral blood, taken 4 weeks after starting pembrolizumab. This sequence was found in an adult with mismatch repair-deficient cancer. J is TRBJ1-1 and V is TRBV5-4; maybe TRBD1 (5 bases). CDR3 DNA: TGTGCCAGCAGCTTGGCCTCTCTTCAGGGAGCCGGCACTGAAGCTTTCTTT. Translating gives CASSLASLQGAGTEAFF.